This T cell receptor (beta chain) comes out of a study of blood T cells in healthy people across ages. A second PCR, run for roughly 7 to 12 cycles, used a sample-barcoded 5' primer plus a J-beta primer mix. Each CDR3 protein is one row after TCRdb ran MiXCR on the 5' RACE reads. Altogether about 680,000 distinct CDR3 sequences are present, over 45% being singletons, with the ten largest covering approximately 32%. The CDR3 is 15 amino acids. In germline, CDR1 is SQVTM, CDR2 ANQGSEA. Trimming took 0 bases from V and 4 from J, leaving 15 bases between them. Findings and caveats of the study: Not knowing donor CMV status may have confounded expanded clonotype changes. Diversity of TCR beta per million T cells declined in a roughly linear way with age.

This clonotype has a count of ten or more. The antigen is unknown. Each sample gave at least 7 million isolated PBMCs. The receptor was isolated from a woman aged 60-75 years in good health. J is TRBJ1-2 and V is TRBV29-1; weak D call: TRBD1 (6 bases). The sequenced sample consisted of blood. The DNA for the CDR3 is TGCAGCGTTGAAGACGCCAGGGGCCTCGGCTATGGCTACACCTTC. Translation: CSVEDARGLGYGYTF.